What follows is one T cell receptor beta chain and its context. The sample comes from a study of blood T cell repertoires in COVID-19. Looking at the study overall: Specimens from acute and convalescent COVID-19 originated in the United States, Italy and Spain. The analysed material was cDNA or gDNA that came from T cells, B-cell-depleted T cells, or PBMCs.

The CDR3 extends over 13 amino acids. V shed 5 bases and J shed 1 base, with 8 bases lying between them. CDR1 and CDR2 (germline): LGHDT, YNNKEL (reference sequence). As handled by the study authors: Nucleated cell counts were estimated from reference gene primer amplification. The repertoire was sequenced with immunoSEQ multiplex PCR; TCRdb's copy has only in-frame clones and lacks some. That table furnishes V, J and clone size, whereas the DNA furnished D and trimming. The sample shows 25,000 to 40,000 clones, about 90% of them seen only once. The rearrangement joins TRBV3-1 (or the pseudogene TRBV3-2) to TRBJ1-1; D unclear. Sample: peripheral blood. This clonotype was sampled from a human donor in a cohort sampled during active COVID-19. The CDR3 DNA sequence: TGTGCCAGCAGCTCGATCAGGAACACTGAAGCTTTCTTT. Protein sequence: CASSSIRNTEAFF.